The rows below give T cell receptor beta chains drawn from one sample of a study of human T cells and chemical hapten exposure. TCRdb passed the RACE reads through MiXCR, listing each CDR3 protein once. The table includes 40,000 or so distinct CDR3 sequences, around a tenth detected once. The material was whole blood, obtained in connection with sensitization to the hapten diphenylcyclopropenone (DPC). These receptors originate from a woman aged 25 to 45 with alopecia areata. Some clones in this sample may be carry-over from other donors' samples. CDR3s include the opening cysteine and the closing phenylalanine or tryptophan. D genes are given only for firm matches. Expanded clones get a size class; other rows say once, few or many, or leave the size out.

d_gene	abundance	v_gene	j_gene	CDR3nt	CDR3aa
-	-	TRBV6-2/TRBV6-3	TRBJ2-1	TGTGCCAGCAGTGGCCGGCGAGCGAGCTCCTACAATGAGCAGTTCTTC	CASSGRRASSYNEQFF
TRBD1	few	TRBV20-1	TRBJ2-2	TGCAGTGCTACCAGTCAGGGGGCTGTCGGGGAGCTGTTTTTT	CSATSQGAVGELFF
-	few	TRBV5-6	TRBJ1-6	TGTGCCAGCAGCCCCATACAGGGAGTAGGTTCACCCCTCCACTTT	CASSPIQGVGSPLHF
TRBD1	-	TRBV29-1	TRBJ2-7	TGCAGCGTTGCTGGACAGGGTACCTACGAGCAGTACTTC	CSVAGQGTYEQYF
TRBD1	few	TRBV9	TRBJ1-6	TGTGCCAGCAGCGAGATGGACAGGGTATTGGTTGGGAATTCACCCCTCCACTTT	CASSEMDRVLVGNSPLHF
TRBD1	few	TRBV6-5	TRBJ1-2	TGTGCCAGCAGTTACGGGACAGGGGGAAATTATGGCTACACCTTC	CASSYGTGGNYGYTF
TRBD1	many	TRBV12-3/TRBV12-4	TRBJ2-1	TGTGCCAGCAGTTTTCTCCCCGGGACAGGGGTCAATGAGCAGTTCTTC	CASSFLPGTGVNEQFF
-	-	TRBV7-2	TRBJ2-3	TGTGCCAGCAGCTCTATACCCCTGGGCGCGGGGCTTTACACAGATACGCAGTATTTT	CASSSIPLGAGLYTDTQYF
TRBD2	many	TRBV7-3	TRBJ2-7	TGTGCCAGCAGTGAGAGCGGGGGACTCCACTACGAGCAGTACTTC	CASSESGGLHYEQYF
-	few	TRBV20-1	TRBJ2-3	TGCAGTGCTGACGATCCAGCGGAGGGGGGGACAGATACGCAGTATTTT	CSADDPAEGGTDTQYF
-	few	TRBV3-1	TRBJ2-7	TGTGCCAGCAGCCACGCCGACAGAGGCTACGAGCAGTACTTC	CASSHADRGYEQYF
-	few	TRBV24-1	TRBJ2-1	TGTGCCACCAGTGATTACACGGTACGGGATGAGCAGTTCTTC	CATSDYTVRDEQFF
-	many	TRBV7-2	TRBJ2-1	TGTGCCAGCAGCCGGGACATATACCTCTCCTACAATGAGCAGTTCTTC	CASSRDIYLSYNEQFF
-	few	TRBV28	TRBJ2-5	TGTGCCAGCAGTTTATTGGGAAACCAAGAGACCCAGTACTTC	CASSLLGNQETQYF
TRBD1	few	TRBV7-2	TRBJ1-6	TGTGCCAGCAGAAGGGGACAGGGGCTGTCTTCACCCCTCCACTTT	CASRRGQGLSSPLHF
-	-	TRBV12-3/TRBV12-4	TRBJ2-3	TGTGCCAGCAGTACGGACGGCCTTGAGGATACGCAGTATTTT	CASSTDGLEDTQYF
TRBD1	many	TRBV7-9	TRBJ2-3	TGTGCCAGCAGCCAGGGGGCAGATACGCAGTATTTT	CASSQGADTQYF
-	many	TRBV12-3/TRBV12-4	TRBJ1-1	TGTGCCAGCAGTCGAGGGAACACTGAAGCTTTCTTT	CASSRGNTEAFF
-	-	TRBV6-6	TRBJ2-7	TGTGCCAGCAGTTATCTGGTCGGGGCCTACGAGCAGTACTTC	CASSYLVGAYEQYF
-	many	TRBV9	TRBJ1-3	TGTGCCAGCAGCGTTTCTAGCCGGAGTAGAGTGTCTGGAAACACCATATATTTT	CASSVSSRSRVSGNTIYF
TRBD1	-	TRBV29-1	TRBJ1-1	TGCAGCGTTAGGGGGCTTACGAACACTGAAGCTTTCTTT	CSVRGLTNTEAFF
TRBD2	-	TRBV2	TRBJ2-7	TGTGCCAGCAGGCCTGGACTAGCGGGGGGGTCAAGCTCCTACGAGCAGTACTTC	CASRPGLAGGSSSYEQYF
-	-	TRBV18	TRBJ1-3	TGTGCCAGCTCACCAGGGGGGGCGACCGATGGAAACACCATATATTTT	CASSPGGATDGNTIYF
TRBD1	few	TRBV7-4	TRBJ2-3	TGTGCCAGCAGCTTAGCGCTAGGAGACAGGGGCCTTGGACTCACAGATACGCAGTATTTT	CASSLALGDRGLGLTDTQYF
TRBD1	many	TRBV19	TRBJ1-2	TGTGCCAGTAGTACGACAGGGGTTAACTATGGCTACACCTTC	CASSTTGVNYGYTF
-	many	TRBV28	TRBJ1-1	TGTGCCAGCAGTACCAGGGGTATGAACACTGAAGCTTTCTTT	CASSTRGMNTEAFF
-	few	TRBV7-6	TRBJ2-3	TGTGCCAGCAGCGTAAGACGGGATACGCAGTATTTT	CASSVRRDTQYF
-	-	TRBV6-6	TRBJ2-7	TGTGCCAGCATGCGAGCCTACGAGCAGTACTTC	CASMRAYEQYF
TRBD1	-	TRBV10-3	TRBJ2-2	TGTGCCATGACAGGGTCCTCGAACACCGGGGAGCTGTTTTTT	CAMTGSSNTGELFF